This T cell receptor (beta chain) was found in a study of blood T cell repertoires in COVID-19. Study at large: Italy, Spain and the United States were the sources of the convalescent and acute COVID-19 samples. PBMCs, B-cell-depleted T cells, or T cells were the source of the cDNA or gDNA that made up the material.

The authors' processing: Counts of nucleated cells, estimated from reference gene primer amplification, were obtained. Some clones are missing from TCRdb's copy, which holds only in-frame ones; the method was immunoSEQ multiplex PCR. V, J and clone size were drawn from that table, and D and trimming were deduced from the DNA. The sample comprises 140,000 or so clones, 87% of which are singletons, and 0.9% to 0.95% rests with the top ten. Germline V gene lookup returns CDR1 LNHDA and CDR2 SQIVND (reference sequence). The CDR3 contains 14 residues. V dropped 5 bases and J dropped 6 bases, with 14 bases sitting between them.

The J gene is TRBJ2-4, the V gene TRBV19, with D possibly being TRBD2 (5 bases). The receptor was derived from a woman in her fifties or sixties with acute or convalescent COVID-19. Sequenced sample: peripheral blood. CDR3: CASSVQAGGNIQYF. CDR3 DNA: TGTGCCAGTAGTGTTCAAGCAGGAGGAAACATTCAGTACTTC.